The entry below gives a single TCR beta chain sequence along with its context. Its antigen is as yet unknown. This entry comes from a study of cytomegalovirus exposure and HLA in healthy donors. Study-level points and caveats: CMV serostatus alone was available as immune exposure information. The classifier was said to identify cytomegalovirus status with high specificity and sensitivity. Investigators reported approximately 150 TCR beta chains as tied to cytomegalovirus.

V gave up 2 bases and J gave up 4 bases; unmatched junction bases: 7. CDR1 is MNHEY and CDR2 is SVGAGI in the germline V gene. This CDR3 comprises 15 residues. Use of 60 Vbeta and 13 Jbeta primers characterized the PCR. The repertoire was sequenced with immunoSEQ multiplex PCR; TCRdb's copy has only in-frame clones and lacks some. The sample contains over 150,000 clones, roughly 80% of which appear only once. This chain connects TRBV6-5 to TRBJ1-2, with TRBD1 matching over 7 bases. The receptor comes from a man younger than 35 in good health and CMV-seronegative. Specimen: PBMCs. The CDR3 coding sequence is TGTGCCAGCAGTTACCAGAGGGGGCTGAGCTATGGCTACACCTTC. Its translation is CASSYQRGLSYGYTF.